The present TCR beta chain was sequenced within a study of vaccination and CD4 T cells after COVID-19. In the study overall: The stimulating agents, overlapping spike peptides, came from SARS-CoV-2, HCoV-NL63, HCoV-OC43 and HCoV-229E.

With the Oncomine TCR Beta short-read assay, DNA from cultured CD4+ T cells was sequenced. In this case, cultured CD4+ T cells provided the extracted genomic DNA. TCRdb reanalysed the PCR reads using MiXCR and keeps one entry per CDR3 protein. The table has fewer than 20,000 distinct CDR3 sequences, around 47% seen once. Treatment noted: roughly ten-day PBMC culture with coronavirus spike peptide pools or control peptides (ViraFEST assay). Antigen-specific T cell expansion with peptide pools preceded TCR sequencing in the ViraFEST approach. The V gene's germline CDR1 is MNHEY and CDR2 SVGEGT. The CDR3 runs to 15 residues. Trimming took 4 bases from V and 5 from J; bases not matched to a gene: 6. A note on this clonotype: Its antigen is still unknown.

The specimen was CD4+ T cells from blood, cultured in vitro, collected after SARS-CoV-2 vaccination. This chain connects TRBV6-2 or TRBV6-3 to TRBJ2-2; 8 bases line up with TRBD1. The TCR sequence derives from a human donor who had recovered from COVID-19. CDR3: CASSSTGESTGELFF. In DNA form, the CDR3 reads TGTGCCAGCAGTTCGACAGGGGAGTCGACCGGGGAGCTGTTTTTT.